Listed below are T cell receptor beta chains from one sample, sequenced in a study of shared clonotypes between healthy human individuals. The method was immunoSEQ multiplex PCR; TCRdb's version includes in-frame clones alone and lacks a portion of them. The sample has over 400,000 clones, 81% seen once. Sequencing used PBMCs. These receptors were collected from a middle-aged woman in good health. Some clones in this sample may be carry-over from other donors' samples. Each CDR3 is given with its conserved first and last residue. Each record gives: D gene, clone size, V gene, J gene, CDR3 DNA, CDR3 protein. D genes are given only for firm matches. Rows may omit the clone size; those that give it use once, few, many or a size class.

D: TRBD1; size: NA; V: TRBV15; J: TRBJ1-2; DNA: TGTGCCACCAGCAGAGATCAGCGGGACAGCCCGTATGGCTACACCTTC; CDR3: CATSRDQRDSPYGYTF
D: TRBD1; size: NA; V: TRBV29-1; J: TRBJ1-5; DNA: TGCAGCGTTGCTCAGGGACAGGGCAGCCAGCCCCAGCATTTT; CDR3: CSVAQGQGSQPQHF
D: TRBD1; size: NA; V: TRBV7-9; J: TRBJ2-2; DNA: TGTGCCAGCAGCCGTGGGGACAGGGGCACCGGGGAGCTGTTTTTT; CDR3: CASSRGDRGTGELFF
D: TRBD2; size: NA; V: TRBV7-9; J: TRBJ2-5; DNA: TGTGCCAGCATATGGCTAGCGGGAGAAGAGACCCAGTACTTC; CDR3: CASIWLAGEETQYF
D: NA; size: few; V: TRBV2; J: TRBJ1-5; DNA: TGTGCCAGCAGTGGGAGCAGGGCGGGCAATCAGCCCCAGCATTTT; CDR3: CASSGSRAGNQPQHF
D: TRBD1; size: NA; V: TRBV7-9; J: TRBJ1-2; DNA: TGTGCCAGCAGCTTAGCGGGACAGGGGCCCAACTATGGCTACACCTTC; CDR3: CASSLAGQGPNYGYTF
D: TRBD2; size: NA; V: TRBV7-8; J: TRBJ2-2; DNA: TGTGCCAGCAGCTTAGAGGTAGCGGGAGCGTACGGGGAGCTGTTTTTT; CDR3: CASSLEVAGAYGELFF
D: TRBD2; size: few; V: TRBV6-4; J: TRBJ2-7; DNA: TGTGCCAGCAATCCAGCGGGAGGACTGACATACGAGCAGTACTTC; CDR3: CASNPAGGLTYEQYF
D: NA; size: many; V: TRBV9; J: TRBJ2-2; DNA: TGTGCCAGCAGCGTAGTCGGAGACACCGGGGAGCTGTTTTTT; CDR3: CASSVVGDTGELFF
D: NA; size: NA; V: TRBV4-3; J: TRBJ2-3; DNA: TGCGCCAGCAGCCGAGACGGGGGAGATACGCAGTATTTT; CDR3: CASSRDGGDTQYF
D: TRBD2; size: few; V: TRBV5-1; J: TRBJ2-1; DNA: TGCGCCAGCAGTATTCTAGCGGCTGGATCGTACAATGAGCAGTTCTTC; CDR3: CASSILAAGSYNEQFF
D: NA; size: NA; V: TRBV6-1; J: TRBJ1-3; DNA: TGTGCCAGCGCCCGGGACGGAGGCTCTGGAAACACCATATATTTT; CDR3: CASARDGGSGNTIYF
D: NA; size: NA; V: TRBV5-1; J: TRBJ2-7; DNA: TGCGCCAGCAGCTTGGGCGGGACCCCCTACGAGCAGTACTTC; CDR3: CASSLGGTPYEQYF
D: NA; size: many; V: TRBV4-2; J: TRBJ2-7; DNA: TGTGCCAGCAGCCAAGGGGAGGGGGAATACGCCGAGCAGTACTTC; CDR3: CASSQGEGEYAEQYF
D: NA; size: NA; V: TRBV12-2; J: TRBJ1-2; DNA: TGTGCAAGTCGCTTAGCGAGACGACGTCGTGTGGCTGGCTACACCTTC; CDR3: CASRLARRRRVAGYTF
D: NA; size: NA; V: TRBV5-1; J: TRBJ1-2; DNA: TGCGCCAGCAGCTTGGGGAACGACTACTATGGCTACACCTTC; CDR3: CASSLGNDYYGYTF
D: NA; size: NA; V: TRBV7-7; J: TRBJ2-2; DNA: TGTGCCAGCAGCTTATCATGGTCAGGCGGGGAGCTGTTTTTT; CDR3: CASSLSWSGGELFF
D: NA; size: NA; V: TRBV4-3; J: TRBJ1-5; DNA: TGCGCCAGCAGCCTTCGGACAGATAGCAATCAGCCCCAGCATTTT; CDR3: CASSLRTDSNQPQHF
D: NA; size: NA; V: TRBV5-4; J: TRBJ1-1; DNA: TGTGCCAGCAGCTACAGAGGTGGAGAAGCTTTCTTT; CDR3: CASSYRGGEAFF
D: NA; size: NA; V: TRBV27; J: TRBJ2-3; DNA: TGTGCCAGCAGCCTTCTTGACACAGATACGCAGTATTTT; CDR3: CASSLLDTDTQYF
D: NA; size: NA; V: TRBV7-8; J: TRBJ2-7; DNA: TGTGCCAGCAGCTTAGGAACAGCGTACGAGCAGTACTTC; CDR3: CASSLGTAYEQYF
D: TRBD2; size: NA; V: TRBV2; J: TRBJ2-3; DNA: TGTGCCAGCAGCACTGGCGGATGGGCGGGAGGTGTTAGCACAGATACGCAGTATTTT; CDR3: CASSTGGWAGGVSTDTQYF
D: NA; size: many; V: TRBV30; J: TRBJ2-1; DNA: TGTGCCTGGAGTGGACCCCCGGGTGAGCAGTTCTTC; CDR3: CAWSGPPGEQFF
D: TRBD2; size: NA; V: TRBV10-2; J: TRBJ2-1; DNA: TGCGCCAGCCAGGGCGGGAGGACGGTCCGTGAGCAGTTCTTC; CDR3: CASQGGRTVREQFF
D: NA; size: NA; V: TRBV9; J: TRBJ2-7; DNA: TGTGCCAGCAGCGTAGACCCCGGCGGAGGGATTGCCTACGAGCAGTACTTC; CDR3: CASSVDPGGGIAYEQYF
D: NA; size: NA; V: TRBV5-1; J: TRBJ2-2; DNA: TGCGCCAGCAGCTTGGGCGCGGGGGCAACCGGGGAGCTGTTTTTT; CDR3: CASSLGAGATGELFF
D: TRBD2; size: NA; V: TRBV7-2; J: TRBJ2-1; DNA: TGTGCCAGCAGCCCGGGGAGTGGGACTAGACGCTATAATGAGCAGTTCTTC; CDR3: CASSPGSGTRRYNEQFF
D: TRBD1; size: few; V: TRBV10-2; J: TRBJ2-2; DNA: TGCGCCAGCAGTGAGTCAGTTGACAGGGCGACCGGGGAGCTGTTTTTT; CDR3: CASSESVDRATGELFF
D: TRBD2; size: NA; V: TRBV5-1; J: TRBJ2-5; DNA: TGCGCCAGCAGCCTGATCCTAGCGGGAGGCGGAGAGACCCAGTACTTC; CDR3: CASSLILAGGGETQYF
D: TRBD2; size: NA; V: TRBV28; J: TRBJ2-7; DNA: TGTGCCAGCAGTTCTCCCGCCCTGGGAGGGGAGCAGTACTTC; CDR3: CASSSPALGGEQYF
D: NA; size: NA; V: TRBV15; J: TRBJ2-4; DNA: TGTGCCACCAGCGAGGGCAGAGCCAAAAACATTCAGTACTTC; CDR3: CATSEGRAKNIQYF
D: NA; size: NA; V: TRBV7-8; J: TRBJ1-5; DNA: TGTGCCAGCAGCTCGATGGGGCTCAATCAGCCCCAGCATTTT; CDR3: CASSSMGLNQPQHF
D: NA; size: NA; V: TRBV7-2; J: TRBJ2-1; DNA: TGTGCCAGCAGCCGGGGGTATGTGAATGAGCAGTTCTTC; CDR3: CASSRGYVNEQFF
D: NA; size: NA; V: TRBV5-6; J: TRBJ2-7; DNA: TGTGCCAGCAGCTTGGTCTGGCAGGTGAACTCCTACGAGCAGTACTTC; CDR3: CASSLVWQVNSYEQYF
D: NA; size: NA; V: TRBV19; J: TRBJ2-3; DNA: TGTGCCAGTACCCCCTCCGCTAGCTCAACAGATACGCAGTATTTT; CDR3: CASTPSASSTDTQYF
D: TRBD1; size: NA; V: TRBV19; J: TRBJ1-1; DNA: TGTGCCAGTAGCACAGGGGCTCGGGACACTGAAGCTTTCTTT; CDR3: CASSTGARDTEAFF
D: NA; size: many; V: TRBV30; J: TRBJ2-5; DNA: TGTGCCTGGAGTGTAGGGGGGGTAACGGGGCAAGAGACCCAGTACTTC; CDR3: CAWSVGGVTGQETQYF
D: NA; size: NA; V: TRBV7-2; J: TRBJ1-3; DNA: TGTGCCAGCAGCACCCACGCCGGTAGCTCTGGAAACACCATATATTTT; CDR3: CASSTHAGSSGNTIYF
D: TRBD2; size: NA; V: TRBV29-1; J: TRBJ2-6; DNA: TGCAGCGTCGACACTAGCGGGAGCTCTGGGGCCAACGTCCTGACTTTC; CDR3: CSVDTSGSSGANVLTF
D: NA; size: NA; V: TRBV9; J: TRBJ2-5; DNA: TGTGCCAGCAGCCGGGAATTGGTGGAGACCCAGTACTTC; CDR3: CASSRELVETQYF
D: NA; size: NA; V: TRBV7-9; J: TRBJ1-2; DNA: TGTGCCAGCAGCTTAAGCCTTACAAAAAACTATGGCTACACCTTC; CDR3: CASSLSLTKNYGYTF
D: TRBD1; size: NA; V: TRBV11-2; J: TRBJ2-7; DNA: TGTGCCAGCAGCTCCCGGACAGGGAGTACCTACGAGCAGTACTTC; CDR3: CASSSRTGSTYEQYF
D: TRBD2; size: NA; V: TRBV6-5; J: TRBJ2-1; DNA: TGTGCCAGCAGTTACTCGAGTAGCGGGAGCTACAATGAGCAGTTCTTC; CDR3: CASSYSSSGSYNEQFF
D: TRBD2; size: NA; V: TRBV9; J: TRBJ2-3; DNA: TGTGCCAGCAGCATCCCCCGGACTAGCGGGATGGGTACGCAGTATTTT; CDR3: CASSIPRTSGMGTQYF
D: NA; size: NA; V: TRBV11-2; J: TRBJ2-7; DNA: TGTGCCAGCAGCTTAGATCCCCCGGTTTTTCTAGGGAACGAGCAGTACTTC; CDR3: CASSLDPPVFLGNEQYF